This paragraph covers one T cell receptor (beta chain) sequence. The antigen is unknown. This specimen comes from a study of T cell repertoires in cytomegalovirus infection. TCRdb reprocessed the reads via MiXCR and lists one record per CDR3 protein. Among fewer than 150,000 distinct CDR3 sequences listed, over 25% were seen once. Trimming shortened V by 1 base and J by 4 bases, and 11 bases separated the two germline ends. From germline, CDR1 is SEHNR and CDR2 FQNEAQ (reference sequence). CDR3 length: 15 residues. The receptor was isolated from a human donor in good health (CMV status not recorded). Some clones in this sample may be carry-over from other donors' samples. The material sequenced was CD8+ T cells from cultured PBMCs, taken from culture after CMV antigen stimulation. The chain is built from TRBV7-9 and TRBJ2-1; D is undetermined. This CDR3 reads CASSLVIGRYNEQFF. In DNA form, the CDR3 reads TGTGCCAGCAGCTTAGTTATTGGCAGATACAATGAGCAGTTCTTC.